The rows below give T cell receptor beta chains drawn from one sample of a study of OX40 agonist ivuxolimab in advanced cancers. Here immunoSEQ multiplex PCR was the method, and the copy in TCRdb shows in-frame clones only, minus some. The sample shows fewer than 50,000 clones, over 65% of them seen only once. Sequences were derived from CD4+ or CD8+ T cells sorted from blood, sampled in a trial of the OX40 agonist ivuxolimab. The source is an adult with an advanced solid tumor such as melanoma, head and neck, liver or kidney cancer. Each CDR3 is given with its conserved first and last residue. The D gene is left open where the match is weak. Clone size is shown for a subset of rows, as once, few, many or a class of expanded clone.

V,J,D,size,DNA,CDR3
TRBV4-1,TRBJ1-1,.,.,TGCGCCAGCAGCCAAGTACTGAACACTGAAGCTTTCTTT,CASSQVLNTEAFF
TRBV19,TRBJ2-3,.,medium-sized,TGTGCCAGTAGTATAGATCTCTCCACAGATACGCAGTATTTT,CASSIDLSTDTQYF
TRBV10-2,TRBJ2-3,TRBD1,.,TGCGCCAGCAGCCCTACAGGGGTCGGGACAGATACGCAGTATTTT,CASSPTGVGTDTQYF
TRBV6-6,TRBJ2-5,TRBD2,.,TGTGCCAGCAGTTATGGGACTAGAGAGACCCAGTACTTC,CASSYGTRETQYF
TRBV13,TRBJ1-3,.,.,TGTGCCAGCAGCTTCCCGGGGCGGGCGAGCTCTGGAAACACCATATATTTT,CASSFPGRASSGNTIYF
TRBV6-1,TRBJ1-2,.,.,TGTGCCAGCAGTTATGAGGGCGGCTACACCTTC,CASSYEGGYTF
TRBV19,TRBJ2-7,.,.,TGTGCCAGTAGTATCGGAGAGCAGTACTTC,CASSIGEQYF
TRBV18,TRBJ2-7,.,.,TGTGCCAGCTCCGACACCTGGAACGCAGGGTATTACGAGCAGTACTTC,CASSDTWNAGYYEQYF
TRBV5-1,TRBJ2-3,.,few,TGCGCCAGCAGCTTCTCCCAAGGAGAAGATACGCAGTATTTT,CASSFSQGEDTQYF
TRBV6-6,TRBJ2-1,TRBD2,once,TGTGCCAGCAGGGGACTAGCGGGAGGCCATGAGCAGTTCTTC,CASRGLAGGHEQFF
TRBV9,TRBJ1-5,TRBD1,once,TGTGCCAGCAGCCTGGACGGGACAGGGGCCCAAGGGCCCCAGCATTTT,CASSLDGTGAQGPQHF
TRBV7-6,TRBJ2-5,.,.,TGTGCCAGCAGCCTTGGAAGGAGGTCAGGGGGGGGAGAGACCCAGTACTTC,CASSLGRRSGGGETQYF
TRBV6-5,TRBJ1-6,.,few,TGTGCCACCTCTACGACCGGTTCACCCCTCCACTTT,CATSTTGSPLHF
TRBV14,TRBJ2-1,.,.,TGTGCCAGCAGCCAAGTCGGGACACTTACCTACAATGAGCAGTTCTTC,CASSQVGTLTYNEQFF
TRBV7-9,TRBJ1-2,.,once,TGTGCCAGCAGCCCTGTGTGGGGTTTGGACTATGGCTACACCTTC,CASSPVWGLDYGYTF
TRBV7-8,TRBJ1-3,.,.,TGTGCCAGCAGAATTGGGGGGATTGGAAACACCATATATTTT,CASRIGGIGNTIYF
TRBV5-1,TRBJ2-7,TRBD2,.,TGCGCCAGCGGGGTACTAGCGGGAGAGGGCGAGCAGTACTTC,CASGVLAGEGEQYF
TRBV19,TRBJ1-2,.,.,TGTGCCAGTAGTCAGGGGCTGGACTATGGCTACACCTTC,CASSQGLDYGYTF
TRBV19,TRBJ1-1,.,.,TGTGCCAGTAGTGAGGACAGCTATAGGAACACTGAAGCTTTCTTT,CASSEDSYRNTEAFF
TRBV27,TRBJ2-4,TRBD2,.,TGTGCCAGCAGTTTATTAGCGGGAGTAGCCAAAAACATTCAGTACTTC,CASSLLAGVAKNIQYF
TRBV21-1,TRBJ2-7,.,.,TGTGCCAGCGGGGGAGCGGGAGGGATCACCTACGAGCAGTACTTC,CASGGAGGITYEQYF
TRBV18,TRBJ1-1,.,once,TGTGCCAGCTCCCAATCGACAGGTAACACTGAAGCTTTCTTT,CASSQSTGNTEAFF
TRBV13,TRBJ2-7,TRBD2,.,TGTGCCAGCAGTTCTGCGGGAGGCCGAGGGGACGAGCAGTACTTC,CASSSAGGRGDEQYF
TRBV7-8,TRBJ1-1,.,.,TGTGCCAGCAGCTCTTACATGGGCTATACTGAAGCTTTCTTT,CASSSYMGYTEAFF